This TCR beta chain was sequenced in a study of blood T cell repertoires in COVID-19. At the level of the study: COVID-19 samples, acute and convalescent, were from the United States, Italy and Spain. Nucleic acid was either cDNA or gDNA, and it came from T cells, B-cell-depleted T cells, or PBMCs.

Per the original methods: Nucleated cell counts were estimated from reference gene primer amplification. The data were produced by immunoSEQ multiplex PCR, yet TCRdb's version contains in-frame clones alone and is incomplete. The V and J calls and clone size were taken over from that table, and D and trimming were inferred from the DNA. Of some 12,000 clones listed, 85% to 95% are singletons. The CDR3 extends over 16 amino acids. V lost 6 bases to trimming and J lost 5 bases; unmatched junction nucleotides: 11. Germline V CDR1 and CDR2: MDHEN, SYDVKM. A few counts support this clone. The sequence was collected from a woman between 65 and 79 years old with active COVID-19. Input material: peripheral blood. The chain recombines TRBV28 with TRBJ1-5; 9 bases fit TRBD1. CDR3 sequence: CASREGEQGAHQPQHF. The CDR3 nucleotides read TGTGCCAGCAGGGAGGGGGAACAGGGGGCGCATCAGCCCCAGCATTTT.